Presented here are 19 T cell receptor beta chains from one specimen sequenced in a study of beta chain features in type 1 diabetes. The whole isolated RNA underwent reverse transcription, so sequencing captured expressed TCRB transcripts. The table came from immunoSEQ multiplex PCR; TCRdb's copy has only in-frame clones and leaves some out. Among about 16,000 clones listed, just under 55% were seen once. Material for sequencing was stem cell memory CD4+ T cells from blood. These receptors all stem from a woman aged 18-29 years in good health.

This chain connects TRBV14 to TRBJ2-7; 10 nucleotides agree with TRBD1. Germline V gene sequence: CDR1 SGHDN, CDR2 FVKESK. The CDR3 extends over 13 amino acids. V was clipped by 8 bases and J by 5 bases; unmatched bases: 6. The CDR3 DNA reads TGTGCCAGCTCCCGACAGGGGGCCAACGAGCAGTACTTC. Translated: CASSRQGANEQYF. Based on the CDR3 plus reference TRBV14 and TRBJ2-7, the full variable domain is EAGVTQFPSHSVIEKGQTVTLRCDPISGHDNLYWYRRVMGKEIKFLLHFVKESKQDESGMPNNRFLAERTGGTYSTLKVQPAELEDSGVYFCASSRQGANEQYFGPGTRLTVT.

The chain is built from TRBV18 and TRBJ2-2, with TRBD2 as a possible D gene (5 bases). V gave up 2 bases and J gave up 3 bases, with 10 bases separating them. The CDR3 has 15 amino acids. CDR1 and CDR2 (germline): KGHSH, LQKENI. The CDR3 reads CASSPDGRDTGELFF. In nucleotides, the CDR3 is TGTGCCAGCTCACCAGATGGGCGGGACACCGGGGAGCTGTTTTTT.

The rearrangement links TRBV5-1 to TRBJ1-2; TRBD1 is a possible D gene (5 bases). Germline V lookup: CDR1 SGHRS, CDR2 YFSETQ. This CDR3 region has 14 residues. V was trimmed by 2 bases and J by 1 base, leaving 9 bases between them. This CDR3 reads CASSFTGLNYGYTF. The CDR3 DNA follows: TGCGCCAGCAGCTTCACAGGCCTTAACTATGGCTACACCTTC.

The gene calls are TRBV5-1 and TRBJ2-7, with unresolved D. The length of the CDR3 is 14 residues. CDR1 and CDR2 (germline): SGHRS, YFSETQ. The germline V and J ends were trimmed by 0 bases and 0 bases, with 7 bases remaining between them. The CDR3 nucleotides are TGCGCCAGCAGCTTGGGATCGGGCTCCTACGAGCAGTACTTC. This codes for CASSLGSGSYEQYF.

This clone has just a few counts. The chain couples TRBV6-1 to TRBJ2-1, with 9 positions matching TRBD1. The CDR3 runs 14 residues. From germline, CDR1 is MNHNS and CDR2 SASEGT. V lost 11 bases, J lost 6 bases, and 11 bases stayed unmatched. Written as DNA, the CDR3 is TGTGCCGCCCGACCGGACAGGGGTTCCAATGAGCAGTTCTTC. Protein sequence: CAARPDRGSNEQFF.

The V and J genes are TRBV9 and TRBJ2-7; perhaps TRBD2 as D (7 bases). V lost 3 bases and J lost 6, with 13 bases in between. The germline CDR1 and CDR2 sequences are SGDLS and YYNGEE. This CDR3 has 13 amino acids. Written as DNA, the CDR3 is TGTGCCAGCAGCGCTGGAGGGGGGGGCGAGCAGTACTTC. Encoded protein: CASSAGGGGEQYF.

The V and J genes are TRBV19 and TRBJ2-1; D is ambiguous. Trimming removed 5 bases at V and 5 bases at J, with 19 bases between. The germline V gene has CDR1 LNHDA and CDR2 SQIVND (reference sequence). This CDR3 is built from 16 residues. The CDR3 DNA reads TGTGCCAGTAGTTCCCGGTGGCGGCAGAACGACAATGAGCAGTTCTTC. Its translation: CASSSRWRQNDNEQFF.

The table lists this clone with a few counts. The J gene is TRBJ2-3, the V gene TRBV7-9; TRBD1 agrees at 7 bases. This CDR3 has 15 amino acids. The V gene's germline CDR1 is SEHNR and CDR2 FQNEAQ (reference sequence). Trimming cost V 1 base and J 1 base; bases outside gene matches: 2. The DNA of the CDR3 is TGTGCCAGCAGCTTAGGTGGGACAGGCACAGATACGCAGTATTTT. This translates into CASSLGGTGTDTQYF.

The count of this clone is one. This chain links TRBV30 with TRBJ1-5, with 9 bases fitting TRBD1. Looked up from germline, CDR1 is GTSNPN and CDR2 is SVGIG (reference sequence). The CDR3 is 14 residues long. The ends lost 1 base at V and 11 bases at J; junction bases unmatched: 9. Here the CDR3 DNA reads TGTGCCTGGAGTGGGGGACAGGGAAGGGTGGCCCAGCATTTT. It encodes CAWSGGQGRVAQHF.

V and J are TRBV6-1 and TRBJ2-5; TRBD1 is a possible D gene (5 bases). V lost 0 bases and J lost 5, with 16 bases in between. The CDR3 has 16 residues. The V gene's germline CDR1 is MNHNS and CDR2 SASEGT. This chain's CDR3 is CASSEAARVGLETQYF. The CDR3 DNA is TGTGCCAGCAGTGAAGCCGCCAGGGTTGGGTTGGAGACCCAGTACTTC.

This clone was recorded a few times. The chain carries TRBV7-9 and TRBJ2-7; the D is unclear. There are 14 residues in the CDR3. CDR1 is SEHNR, CDR2 FQNEAQ, per germline (reference sequence). V was trimmed by 2 bases and J by 3 bases, leaving 11 bases between them. The CDR3: CASSLSQFVYEQYF. CDR3 coding DNA: TGTGCCAGCAGCTTAAGTCAGTTCGTCTACGAGCAGTACTTC.

The chain has TRBV5-1 and TRBJ2-7, with TRBD2 matching 8 bases. The CDR3 length is 14 residues. Germline V gives CDR1 SGHRS, CDR2 YFSETQ. V was clipped by 1 base and J by 3 bases; unmatched bases: 3. CDR3 coding DNA: TGCGCCAGCAGCTTGAGTCGGGGGGGCTACGAGCAGTACTTC. The encoded protein is CASSLSRGGYEQYF.

This sequence joins TRBV6-1 and TRBJ1-5, with 7 bases aligning to TRBD1. Germline CDR1 MNHNS, CDR2 SASEGT. The CDR3 runs 14 residues. V was clipped by 8 bases and J by 2 bases; unmatched bases: 6. DNA of the CDR3: TGTGCCAGCGCCCGACAGGGCGGCAATCAGCCCCAGCATTTT. The encoded protein is CASARQGGNQPQHF.

The genes are TRBV27 and TRBJ2-7; TRBD1 agrees at 8 bases. The CDR3 contains 14 residues. Germline V gene data show CDR1 as MNHEY and CDR2 as SMNVEV (reference sequence). With V trimmed by 5 bases and J by 7 bases, 10 bases remained unmatched. CDR3 DNA sequence: TGTGCCAGCAGTCTTACGGACAGGGCTGAGGAGCAGTACTTC. Translating it yields CASSLTDRAEEQYF.

The chain recombines TRBV6-1 with TRBJ1-5; no clear D gene. The CDR3 contains 12 residues. The germline gives CDR1 MNHNS, CDR2 SASEGT. V lost 6 bases, J lost 3 bases, and 6 bases lay in between. CDR3 sequence: CASRAVNQPQHF. The CDR3 DNA sequence: TGTGCCAGCAGAGCGGTCAATCAGCCCCAGCATTTT.

This chain links TRBV7-9 with TRBJ1-4, with D perhaps matching TRBD1 (6 bases). V was trimmed by 6 bases and J by 5 bases, leaving 19 bases between them. Per the germline V gene, CDR1 is SEHNR and CDR2 is FQNEAQ (reference sequence). This CDR3 spans 16 amino acids. The CDR3 bases are TGTGCCAGCAGACCGAATACAGGGAGGGCAAATGAAAAACTGTTTTTT. Amino acid sequence: CASRPNTGRANEKLFF.

This clone has more than one count but fewer than ten. This chain links TRBV2 with TRBJ2-3, with 9 bases fitting TRBD2. V gave up 1 base and J gave up 8 bases; unmatched junction bases: 7. CDR3 length: 15 residues. Per the germline V gene, CDR1 is SNHLY and CDR2 is FYNNEI. The CDR3 DNA reads as TGTGCCAGCAGTGAAGGGCTAGCGGGAACTTCTACGCAGTATTTT. Translation gives CASSEGLAGTSTQYF. The full variable domain, in which reference TRBV2 and TRBJ2-3 provide the parts outside the CDR3, is EPEVTQTPSHQVTQMGQEVILRCVPISNHLYFYWYRQILGQKVEFLVSFYNNEISEKSEIFDDQFSVERPDGSNFTLKIRSTKLEDSAMYFCASSEGLAGTSTQYFGPGTRLTVL.

The chain has TRBV4-2 and TRBJ2-7; 9 nucleotides match TRBD2. Germline values: CDR1 LGHNA, CDR2 YNFKEQ. The J segment lost 2 bases and the V segment lost 3 bases, leaving 2 bases of the junction unmatched. The CDR3 loop spans 14 amino acids. DNA of the CDR3: TGTGCCAGCAGCCAGGCTAGCGGGGCCTACGAGCAGTACTTC. Translated: CASSQASGAYEQYF.

The chain combines TRBV30 with TRBJ1-4; D ambiguous. Germline V gene data show CDR1 as GTSNPN and CDR2 as SVGIG (reference sequence). This CDR3 has 15 amino acids. The V and J ends lost 1 base and 5 bases respectively, with 14 bases between them. CDR3 sequence reads: CAWSDGNGMNEKLFF. The CDR3 DNA reads as TGTGCCTGGAGTGACGGGAATGGGATGAATGAAAAACTGTTTTTT.